Listed below are T cell receptor beta chains from one sample, sequenced in a study of cytomegalovirus exposure and HLA in healthy donors. Sequencing was performed with immunoSEQ multiplex PCR; in TCRdb, only in-frame clones are kept and a portion is missing. The sample carries 150,000 to 200,000 clones, around 76% recorded once. The sequenced sample consisted of PBMCs. These receptors were collected from a man between 35 and 55 years old in good health and CMV-seronegative. The conserved cysteine and the conserved F or W are not part of the CDR3 here.

v_call: TRBV19
cdr3_aa: ASSQGAGTEAF

v_call: TRBV5-1
cdr3_aa: ASSDDYRGTQY

v_call: TRBV4-2
cdr3_aa: ASSQPGQGYNEQF

v_call: TRBV7-9
cdr3_aa: ASSNPLAHSGGYNEQF

v_call: TRBV30
cdr3_aa: AWNEWQRNTEAF

v_call: TRBV5-4
cdr3_aa: ASSPGLGEQY

v_call: TRBV7-3
cdr3_aa: ASSSPGLGELF

v_call: TRBV11-3
cdr3_aa: ASSLAVLDTQY

v_call: TRBV7-8
cdr3_aa: ASSLLSWAGVGDTQY

v_call: TRBV7-2
cdr3_aa: ASSPQPSGVSTDTQY

v_call: TRBV7-2
cdr3_aa: ASSPRSDPEAF

v_call: TRBV2
cdr3_aa: ASRDRTGNTGELF

v_call: TRBV5-1
cdr3_aa: ASSPTGGSYEQY

v_call: TRBV4-3
cdr3_aa: ASSQEARANTGELF

v_call: TRBV18
cdr3_aa: ASSTGEPYGYT

v_call: TRBV5-1
cdr3_aa: ASSLGTGTYTEAF

v_call: TRBV6-5
cdr3_aa: ASSYRAGKVEQY

v_call: TRBV15
cdr3_aa: ATSRDFLSETQY

v_call: TRBV28
cdr3_aa: ASSIDRGPGNTIY

v_call: TRBV5-6
cdr3_aa: ASSLVTGSYEQY

v_call: TRBV21-1
cdr3_aa: ASNLPGPVNTSGSRDEQF